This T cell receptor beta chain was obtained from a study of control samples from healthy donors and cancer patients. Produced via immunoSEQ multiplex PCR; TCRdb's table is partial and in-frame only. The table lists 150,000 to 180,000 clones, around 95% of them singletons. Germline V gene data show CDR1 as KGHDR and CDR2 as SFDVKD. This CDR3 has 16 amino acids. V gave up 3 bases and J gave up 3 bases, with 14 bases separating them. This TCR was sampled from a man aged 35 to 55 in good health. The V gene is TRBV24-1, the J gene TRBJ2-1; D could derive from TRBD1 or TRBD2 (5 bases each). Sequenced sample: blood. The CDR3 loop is CATSDRGAAHYNEQFF. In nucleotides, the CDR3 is TGTGCCACCAGTGATAGAGGGGCGGCCCACTACAATGAGCAGTTCTTC.